This T cell receptor (beta chain) was identified in a study of T cells in Graves' hyperthyroidism and ophthalmopathy. Germline CDR1 SEHNR, CDR2 FQNEAQ (reference sequence). V lost 5 bases and J 7 bases, leaving 15 bases between the germline ends. The CDR3 consists of 14 residues. Researchers took RNA transcripts and amplified the TCR beta CDR3 regions from them. During a first-round RT-PCR of the TCR CDR3, the HTBI primer set was used. TCRdb passed the multiplex PCR reads through MiXCR, listing each CDR3 protein once. The sample consists of approximately 530,000 distinct CDR3 sequences, less than 20% of them appearing once. This clonotype was counted a few times.

The receptor was derived from a man in his forties with Graves' ophthalmopathy. Sequenced: blood. The chain couples TRBV7-9 to TRBJ2-1, with D possibly matching TRBD2 (5 bases). CDR3 protein: CASSNRGRYNEQFF. The CDR3 nucleotides are TGTGCCAGCAGCAACCGGGGAAGATATAATGAGCAGTTCTTC.